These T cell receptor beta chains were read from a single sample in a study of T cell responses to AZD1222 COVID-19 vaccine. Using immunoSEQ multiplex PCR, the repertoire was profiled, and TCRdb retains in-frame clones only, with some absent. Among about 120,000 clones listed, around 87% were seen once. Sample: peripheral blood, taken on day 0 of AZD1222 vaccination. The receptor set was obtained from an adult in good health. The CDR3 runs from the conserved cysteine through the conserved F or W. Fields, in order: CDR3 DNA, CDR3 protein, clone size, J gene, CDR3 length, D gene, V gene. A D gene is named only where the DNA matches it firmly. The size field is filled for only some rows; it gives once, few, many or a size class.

CDR3 DNA: TGTGCCAGCAGTTATTTAGGGAGTAACTATGGCTACACCTTC
CDR3 protein: CASSYLGSNYGYTF
clone size: .
J gene: TRBJ1-2
CDR3 length: 14
D gene: .
V gene: TRBV6-2/TRBV6-3

CDR3 DNA: TGTGCCAGCAGTTACTCGGGGGAGAGCTCCTACGAGCAGTACTTC
CDR3 protein: CASSYSGESSYEQYF
clone size: few
J gene: TRBJ2-7
CDR3 length: 15
D gene: .
V gene: TRBV6-2/TRBV6-3

CDR3 DNA: TGCGCCAGCAGCTTCAGGCAGGTCTCCAATCAGCCCCAGCATTTT
CDR3 protein: CASSFRQVSNQPQHF
clone size: few
J gene: TRBJ1-5
CDR3 length: 15
D gene: .
V gene: TRBV5-1

CDR3 DNA: TGCGCCAGCAGCTTGGACAATAGCAATCAGCCCCAGCATTTT
CDR3 protein: CASSLDNSNQPQHF
clone size: few
J gene: TRBJ1-5
CDR3 length: 14
D gene: .
V gene: TRBV5-1

CDR3 DNA: TGCGCCAGCAGCGAACAACGGGGAGAACTTGGAAACACCATATATTTT
CDR3 protein: CASSEQRGELGNTIYF
clone size: .
J gene: TRBJ1-3
CDR3 length: 16
D gene: .
V gene: TRBV10-1

CDR3 DNA: TGTGCCAGCAGCTTAGGATTAGTCGCGGGAAACATTCAGTACTTC
CDR3 protein: CASSLGLVAGNIQYF
clone size: .
J gene: TRBJ2-4
CDR3 length: 15
D gene: .
V gene: TRBV13

CDR3 DNA: TGTGCCAGCAGTACTCCTAGCGGGGGGGCCTTAGTCGGGGAGCTGTTTTTT
CDR3 protein: CASSTPSGGALVGELFF
clone size: .
J gene: TRBJ2-2
CDR3 length: 17
D gene: TRBD2
V gene: TRBV27

CDR3 DNA: TGTGCCACTACAGGGGATGGCTATGGCTACACCTTC
CDR3 protein: CATTGDGYGYTF
clone size: .
J gene: TRBJ1-2
CDR3 length: 12
D gene: TRBD1
V gene: TRBV19

CDR3 DNA: TGTGCCAGCACCGCGGGACGGATAACTAACTATGGCTACACCTTC
CDR3 protein: CASTAGRITNYGYTF
clone size: once
J gene: TRBJ1-2
CDR3 length: 15
D gene: .
V gene: TRBV2

CDR3 DNA: TGTGCCAGCAGCCAGGTTAATGGGGGGCCAGACGGGGAGCTGTTTTTT
CDR3 protein: CASSQVNGGPDGELFF
clone size: .
J gene: TRBJ2-2
CDR3 length: 16
D gene: .
V gene: TRBV3-1/TRBV3-2

CDR3 DNA: TGTGCCAGCAGGCGCGGGACTGGGACACAAGAGACCCAGTACTTC
CDR3 protein: CASRRGTGTQETQYF
clone size: .
J gene: TRBJ2-5
CDR3 length: 15
D gene: .
V gene: TRBV7-6

CDR3 DNA: TGCAGCGTTGCCCCGAAAGAGACCCAGTACTTC
CDR3 protein: CSVAPKETQYF
clone size: .
J gene: TRBJ2-5
CDR3 length: 11
D gene: .
V gene: TRBV29-1

CDR3 DNA: TGTGCCAGCAGCCAGGACAGGGTATGGATGGTACCTGAAGCTTTCTTT
CDR3 protein: CASSQDRVWMVPEAFF
clone size: .
J gene: TRBJ1-1
CDR3 length: 16
D gene: .
V gene: TRBV12-1

CDR3 DNA: TGCAGCGTGGCCCCAGGAACCAATCAGCCCCAGCATTTT
CDR3 protein: CSVAPGTNQPQHF
clone size: .
J gene: TRBJ1-5
CDR3 length: 13
D gene: .
V gene: TRBV29-1

CDR3 DNA: TGTGCCAGCAGCTCGGGGGGACAGGGTACATATGGCTACACCTTC
CDR3 protein: CASSSGGQGTYGYTF
clone size: .
J gene: TRBJ1-2
CDR3 length: 15
D gene: TRBD1
V gene: TRBV11-2

CDR3 DNA: TGTGCCAGCAGCCGCGGAGGACAGGGGCACATTCAGTACTTC
CDR3 protein: CASSRGGQGHIQYF
clone size: .
J gene: TRBJ2-4
CDR3 length: 14
D gene: TRBD1
V gene: TRBV14

CDR3 DNA: TGTGCCAGCAGCCATCAGGGGGCAACTAATGAAAAACTGTTTTTT
CDR3 protein: CASSHQGATNEKLFF
clone size: .
J gene: TRBJ1-4
CDR3 length: 15
D gene: TRBD1
V gene: TRBV6-5

CDR3 DNA: .
CDR3 protein: CASSFGPGPTNYEQYF
clone size: .
J gene: TRBJ2-7
CDR3 length: 16
D gene: .
V gene: TRBV7-2

CDR3 DNA: TGTGCCAGCACCAGACAGGGGACGATGAACACTGAAGCTTTCTTT
CDR3 protein: CASTRQGTMNTEAFF
clone size: .
J gene: TRBJ1-1
CDR3 length: 15
D gene: TRBD1
V gene: TRBV5-5

CDR3 DNA: TGTGCCAGCGAGATTTCTATCTATGGCTACACCTTC
CDR3 protein: CASEISIYGYTF
clone size: .
J gene: TRBJ1-2
CDR3 length: 12
D gene: .
V gene: TRBV6-5

CDR3 DNA: TGTGCCAGCAATCCTAGCGGGGGCGACACAGATACGCAGTATTTT
CDR3 protein: CASNPSGGDTDTQYF
clone size: few
J gene: TRBJ2-3
CDR3 length: 15
D gene: TRBD2
V gene: TRBV6-5

CDR3 DNA: TGTGCCACCAGCAGAGATCCCGGACAGACTAACTATGGCTACACCTTC
CDR3 protein: CATSRDPGQTNYGYTF
clone size: .
J gene: TRBJ1-2
CDR3 length: 16
D gene: .
V gene: TRBV15

CDR3 DNA: TGTGCCAGCAGTGAACTGGGGCCCGAGCAGTACTTC
CDR3 protein: CASSELGPEQYF
clone size: .
J gene: TRBJ2-7
CDR3 length: 12
D gene: .
V gene: TRBV6-1